This T cell receptor beta chain emerged from a study of metastatic and nonmetastatic thyroid tumors. TCRdb re-clonotyped the PCR reads via MiXCR. There are tens of thousands of clones in the sample; around 10% occur only once, and approximately 20% lies in the top ten. Each patient went into thyroid surgery without having received any treatment. With 2 bases removed from V and 0 bases from J, the gap between germline ends came to 8 bases. This CDR3 comprises 14 residues. In germline, CDR1 is SGHRS, CDR2 YFSETQ. What was sequenced was blood. The rearrangement links TRBV5-1 to TRBJ1-1; D is perhaps TRBD1 (5 bases). The receptor comes from a female donor with papillary thyroid cancer or a benign thyroid nodule (not recorded which). Some clones in this sample may be carry-over from other donors' samples. For the CDR3, the DNA is TGCGCCAGCAGCTTCGAGGGGATGAACACTGAAGCTTTCTTT. Its translation: CASSFEGMNTEAFF. The full variable domain, with the rest looked up from reference TRBV5-1 and TRBJ1-1, is KAGVTQTPRYLIKTRGQQVTLSCSPISGHRSVSWYQQTPGQGLQFLFEYFSETQRNKGNFPGRFSGRQFSNSRSEMNVSTLELGDSALYLCASSFEGMNTEAFFGQGTRLTVV.